The 27 T cell receptor beta chains in this list originate from one sample, sequenced in a study of T cell changes during pregnancy in multiple sclerosis. Here immunoSEQ multiplex PCR was the method, and the copy in TCRdb shows in-frame clones only, minus some. This sample carries 50,000 or so clones, approximately 93% of them seen once, and the ten largest clones take roughly 1.8%. Sequencing was performed on peripheral blood, taken in the second trimester of pregnancy. The source is a female donor with multiple sclerosis, enrolled in a pregnancy study.

The chain is built from TRBV30 and TRBJ2-1; tentative D call: TRBD1 (5 bases). V was clipped by 3 bases and J by 6 bases, with 6 bases between them. The CDR3 extends over 11 amino acids. Germline V lookup: CDR1 GTSNPN, CDR2 SVGIG (reference sequence). The CDR3, as DNA: TGTGCCTGGAGGGGGCGCAATGAGCAGTTCTTC. It yields the protein CAWRGRNEQFF.

In DNA, the CDR3 is TGTGCCAGTACCCCAGACAGCTATAGCAATCAGCCCCAGCATTTT. Translating gives CASTPDSYSNQPQHF. The rearrangement links TRBV19 to TRBJ1-5; a possible D gene is TRBD1 (5 bases). This CDR3 has 15 amino acids. The germline V and J ends were trimmed by 7 bases and 0 bases, with 13 bases remaining between them. Germline CDR1 and CDR2: LNHDA and SQIVND (reference sequence).

The chain combines TRBV4-1 with TRBJ2-5; D is uncertain. The J call may be faulty, since TRBJ2-7 better matches the DNA end. Germline V CDR1 and CDR2: MGHRA, YSYEKL. CDR3 size: 14 residues. DNA for the CDR3: TGCGCCAGCAGCCCTAGGCCCGCCCCCTACGAGCAGTACTTC. This sequence encodes CASSPRPAPYEQYF.

For this clone: An end of the junction does not agree with germline; a read error may underlie this. This chain joins TRBV7-7 and TRBJ2-5; possibly TRBD2 for D (5 bases). CDR1 is SSHAT, CDR2 FNYEAQ, per germline (reference sequence). This CDR3 is built from 13 residues. The CDR3 sequence: CASSLRGPETQYF. CDR3 nucleotide sequence: TGTGCTAGCAGCCTACGGGGTCCAGAGACCCAGTACTTC.

This rearrangement joins TRBV9 to TRBJ2-1, with D perhaps TRBD2 (6 bases). This CDR3 is built from 15 residues. The germline gives CDR1 SGDLS, CDR2 YYNGEE. Trimming shortened V by 3 bases and J by 8 bases, and 18 bases separated the two germline ends. The CDR3 DNA reads TGTGCCAGCAGCGGGCGGGACTCACGGTGGGATGAGCAGTTCTTC. Its translation is CASSGRDSRWDEQFF.

In its sample, this clone was seen once. The V gene is TRBV13, the J gene TRBJ2-7; 9 nucleotides align to TRBD1. Germline CDR1 and CDR2: PRHDT and FYEKMQ (reference sequence). The CDR3 has 13 amino acids. V shed 5 bases, J shed 5 bases, and the junction held 4 bases outside the gene matches. DNA of the CDR3: TGTGCCAGCAGCCGGGACAGGGAGGACGAGCAGTACTTC. Its translation is CASSRDREDEQYF.

The chain links TRBV27 to TRBJ2-7; D remains unclear. The CDR3 covers 14 residues. Germline V CDR1 and CDR2: MNHEY, SMNVEV (reference sequence). The V and J ends lost 6 bases and 5 bases respectively, with 17 bases between them. The CDR3 protein is CASRPPHSSHEQYF. The CDR3 nucleotides read TGTGCCAGCAGACCCCCTCATAGTTCCCACGAGCAGTACTTC.

The rearrangement joins TRBV6-1 to TRBJ2-5; 10 bases agree with TRBD1. Germline CDR1 reads MNHNS; CDR2 reads SASEGT. V shed 8 bases and J 4 bases; nucleotides not matched to a gene: 7. This CDR3 contains 14 residues. The CDR3 nucleotides read TGTGCCAGCCGTAAGACAGGGGGCATAGAGACCCAGTACTTC. Its translation: CASRKTGGIETQYF.

The sample holds one count of this clone. The rearrangement joins TRBV19 to TRBJ2-7, with no clear D. With 0 bases removed from V and 6 bases from J, the gap between germline ends came to 9 bases. The CDR3 is 13 residues long. In germline, CDR1 is LNHDA, CDR2 SQIVND (reference sequence). The CDR3 coding sequence is TGTGCCAGTAGTATAGATGTAGATGCCGAGCAGTACTTC. It codes for CASSIDVDAEQYF. Together with reference TRBV19 and TRBJ2-7, the CDR3 gives the full variable domain: DGGITQSPKYLFRKEGQNVTLSCEQNLNHDAMYWYRQDPGQGLRLIYYSQIVNDFQKGDIAEGYSVSREKKESFPLTVTSAQKNPTAFYLCASSIDVDAEQYFGPGTRLTVT.

J is TRBJ1-2 and V is TRBV28; 10 bases are a match to TRBD1. This CDR3 has 18 amino acids. CDR1 is MDHEN, CDR2 SYDVKM, per germline. Germline trimming cut 5 bases from V and 4 bases from J; bases unmatched to any gene: 16. The CDR3 bases are TGTGCCAGCAGTCACATAAAGGGACAGGGGATATGGGGCTATGGCTACACCTTC. Its translation is CASSHIKGQGIWGYGYTF.

This clone was counted a single time. V gene TRBV27 combines with J gene TRBJ2-3, with TRBD2 matching over 13 bases. The junction had 3 bases not matched to a gene; V was cut back by 3 bases and J by 9 bases. This CDR3 contains 14 residues. The germline gives CDR1 MNHEY, CDR2 SMNVEV (reference sequence). CDR3 DNA sequence: TGTGCCAGCAGTTTTGGACTAGCGGGAGTAACGCAGTATTTT. As protein: CASSFGLAGVTQYF.

The J gene is TRBJ2-3, the V gene TRBV5-1; 8 bases are a match to TRBD2. CDR1 is SGHRS, CDR2 YFSETQ, per germline. The CDR3 spans 14 residues. V trimming: 4 bases; J trimming: 9 bases; junction bases outside the gene matches: 10. CDR3: CASSPGLGERTQYF. The CDR3 DNA follows: TGCGCCAGCAGCCCGGGACTAGGGGAGCGGACGCAGTATTTT.

This chain links TRBV5-6 with TRBJ2-3, with D perhaps matching TRBD2 (6 bases). Germline assignment: CDR1 SGHDT and CDR2 YYEEEE. This CDR3 is 15 amino acids long. V lost 1 base and J 2 bases, leaving 11 bases between the germline ends. CDR3: CASSLWAGLTDTQYF. The DNA for the CDR3 is TGTGCCAGCAGCTTGTGGGCGGGACTCACAGATACGCAGTATTTT.

V usage is TRBV11-2 and J usage is TRBJ2-1, with 13 positions matching TRBD2. CDR1 SGHAT and CDR2 FQNNGV come from the germline V gene. Germline trimming cut 1 base from V and 5 bases from J; bases unmatched to any gene: 2. The CDR3 loop spans 16 amino acids. This CDR3 is CASSLVTSGRNNEQFF. The CDR3 nucleotides are TGTGCCAGCAGCTTAGTGACTAGCGGGAGGAACAATGAGCAGTTCTTC. The full variable domain, its missing parts supplied by reference TRBV11-2 and TRBJ2-1, is EAGVAQSPRYKIIEKRQSVAFWCNPISGHATLYWYQQILGQGPKLLIQFQNNGVVDDSQLPKDRFSAERLKGVDSTLKIQPAKLEDSAVYLCASSLVTSGRNNEQFFGPGTRLTVL.

This chain links TRBV6-5 with TRBJ2-7; D is possibly TRBD1 (7 bases). This CDR3 is 14 amino acids long. Germline loops: CDR1 MNHEY, CDR2 SVGAGI. The V end lost 5 bases, the J end lost 6 bases, and 17 bases lay between the germline ends. The CDR3 coding sequence is TGTGCCAGCAGTCCGACAGGGAGGTTGGGCGAGCAGTACTTC. Its translation: CASSPTGRLGEQYF.

This clone was recorded once. The CDR3: CATSRDPGYSYEQYF. The DNA of the CDR3 is TGTGCCACCAGCAGAGATCCAGGATACTCCTACGAGCAGTACTTC. This sequence joins TRBV15 and TRBJ2-7; D is unclear. The CDR3 has 15 amino acids. Trimming left V 0 bases short and J 0 bases short, with 9 bases between. Per germline, CDR1 LNHNV and CDR2 YYDKDF (reference sequence).

The chain uses TRBV19 and TRBJ2-2, with a weak D call TRBD1 (5 bases). The germline gives CDR1 LNHDA, CDR2 SQIVND (reference sequence). This CDR3 comprises 13 residues. V was trimmed by 9 bases and J by 1 base, leaving 9 bases between them. The CDR3 protein is CASYTGNTGELFF. The DNA of the CDR3 is TGTGCCAGCTATACAGGGAACACCGGGGAGCTGTTTTTT.

J is TRBJ2-2 and V is TRBV4-3; D ambiguous. The V gene's germline CDR1 is LGHNA and CDR2 YSLEER. The V end was cut by 0 bases, the J end by 6 bases, with 8 bases between. This CDR3 region has 14 residues. CDR3 region: CASSQDIPAGELFF. CDR3 coding DNA: TGCGCCAGCAGCCAAGATATCCCTGCCGGGGAGCTGTTTTTT.

This clone has a single count. The CDR3 nucleotides read TGTGCCAGTCGGGACAGAGGAGACTATGGCTACACCTTC. Its translation: CASRDRGDYGYTF. The rearrangement joins TRBV19 to TRBJ1-2; 7 positions match TRBD1. V lost 8 bases and J lost 3; bases outside the gene matches: 6. Germline assignment: CDR1 LNHDA and CDR2 SQIVND (reference sequence). The CDR3 is 13 amino acids. Drawing the rest from reference TRBV19 and TRBJ1-2, the complete variable domain is DGGITQSPKYLFRKEGQNVTLSCEQNLNHDAMYWYRQDPGQGLRLIYYSQIVNDFQKGDIAEGYSVSREKKESFPLTVTSAQKNPTAFYLCASRDRGDYGYTFGSGTRLTVV.

V gene TRBV13 combines with J gene TRBJ2-7; possible D gene TRBD2, 6 bases. The V gene lost 5 bases and the J gene lost 3 bases, with 11 bases spanning the gap. Germline CDR1 is PRHDT and CDR2 is FYEKMQ (reference sequence). The CDR3 covers 13 residues. CDR3 nucleotide sequence: TGTGCCAGCAGCATTCCTAGCGACTACGAGCAGTACTTC. It specifies CASSIPSDYEQYF.

This clone was observed once. The chain employs TRBV25-1 and TRBJ1-2; a weak D match, TRBD1 (6 bases). Trimming removed 2 bases at V and 4 bases at J, with 14 bases between. The CDR3 sequence is 15 residues long. CDR1 is MGHDK, CDR2 SYGVNS, per germline. In DNA form, the CDR3 reads TGTGCCAGCAGTGAACCTGGACAGAGCTCCTATGGCTACACCTTC. Its translation is CASSEPGQSSYGYTF.

The V gene is TRBV5-4, the J gene TRBJ2-1; tentative D call: TRBD2 (6 bases). Trimming took off 2 bases at V and 9 bases at J, with 9 bases between the two ends. Germline CDR1 is SGHNT and CDR2 is YYREEE (reference sequence). The CDR3 has 12 amino acids. DNA for the CDR3: TGTGCCAGCAGCTTAATGGAGGGTGAGCAGTTCTTC. It specifies CASSLMEGEQFF.

V and J are TRBV10-3 and TRBJ1-1; 7 bases line up with TRBD1. Germline V CDR1 and CDR2: ENHRY, SYGVKD. CDR3 length: 13 residues. Trimming at V came to 10 bases and at J to 3 bases, leaving 8 bases not matched to a gene. CDR3 in amino acids: CATTGVPDTEAFF. The CDR3 coding sequence is TGTGCCACCACAGGGGTTCCGGACACTGAAGCTTTCTTT.

This clone was picked up a small number of times. V is TRBV6-4 and J is TRBJ2-1, with D hard to call. This CDR3 region has 13 residues. Germline V lookup: CDR1 MRHNA, CDR2 SNTAGT. Trimming left V 0 bases short and J 7 bases short, with 7 bases between. In DNA form, the CDR3 reads TGTGCCAGCAGTGACTCTCCTACGAATGAGCAGTTCTTC. Its translation is CASSDSPTNEQFF.

V gene TRBV6-5 combines with J gene TRBJ1-2, with 11 nucleotides matching TRBD1. The germline V gene encodes CDR1 MNHEY and CDR2 SVGAGI. Trimming cost V 2 bases and J 4 bases; bases outside gene matches: 6. The CDR3 totals 16 residues. In DNA, the CDR3 is TGTGCCAGCAGTTACAGTCGGACAGGGGGCGGCTATGGCTACACCTTC. The encoded protein is CASSYSRTGGGYGYTF.

The chain couples TRBV5-1 to TRBJ2-3, with a tentative D call TRBD2 (6 bases). The CDR3 has 15 residues. The V and J ends lost 0 bases and 1 base respectively, with 9 bases between them. The V gene's germline CDR1 is SGHRS and CDR2 YFSETQ. CDR3 region: CASSLEGGGTDTQYF. The CDR3 DNA sequence: TGCGCCAGCAGCTTGGAGGGCGGGGGCACAGATACGCAGTATTTT.

The chain is built from TRBV29-1 and TRBJ2-1; D is possibly TRBD1 (5 bases). The germline V and J ends were trimmed by 7 bases and 8 bases, with 9 bases remaining between them. This CDR3 region has 10 residues. Germline-derived CDR1 and CDR2 are SQVTM and ANQGSEA. For the CDR3, the DNA is TGCAGCGGCGTAGGGGATGAGCAGTTCTTC. Its protein product is CSGVGDEQFF.